Listed below are T cell receptor beta chains from one sample, sequenced in a study of T cell changes during pregnancy in multiple sclerosis. The protocol was immunoSEQ multiplex PCR, while the TCRdb copy is restricted to in-frame clones and leaves out a portion. The table includes over 35,000 clones, about 94% detected once. This specimen was CD4+ T cells from peripheral blood mononuclear cells, taken in the second trimester of pregnancy. Receptors originate from a female donor with multiple sclerosis, enrolled in a pregnancy study. Both conserved end residues are part of each CDR3. The size entry is marked missing in some rows and otherwise reads once, few, many or a size class.

15	TRBV7-6	TRBJ1-6	NA	CASSLDGQGDSPLHF
11	TRBV2	TRBJ2-7	NA	CASGGKVEQYF
14	TRBV10-3	TRBJ1-4	NA	CAISVQGMDEKLFF
16	TRBV5-1	TRBJ2-1	NA	CASSPGLTASYNEQFF
15	TRBV7-6	TRBJ1-5	NA	CASSLDGSSNQPQHF
16	TRBV7-2	TRBJ2-1	NA	CASSFAGGNYVNEQFF
15	TRBV11-3	TRBJ2-3	NA	CASSSSGRDTDTQYF
16	TRBV5-1	TRBJ2-7	NA	CASSLGTVYFSYEQYF
13	TRBV18	TRBJ1-4	NA	CASRQGANEKLFF
16	TRBV6-5	TRBJ1-6	NA	CASSYSAGGYNSPLHF
14	TRBV18	TRBJ2-4	NA	CASSPKGEGTIQYF
16	TRBV7-3	TRBJ1-4	NA	CASSSPTVGGKEKLFF
12	TRBV2	TRBJ1-1	once	CASSAENTEAFF
14	TRBV29-1	TRBJ2-1	NA	CSSTPGTSGRAQFF
15	TRBV7-9	TRBJ2-7	NA	CASSLAGGTGSGQYF
15	TRBV5-1	TRBJ1-4	NA	CASSLRTGKGEKLFF
14	TRBV2	TRBJ1-1	NA	CASSGRGRSTEAFF